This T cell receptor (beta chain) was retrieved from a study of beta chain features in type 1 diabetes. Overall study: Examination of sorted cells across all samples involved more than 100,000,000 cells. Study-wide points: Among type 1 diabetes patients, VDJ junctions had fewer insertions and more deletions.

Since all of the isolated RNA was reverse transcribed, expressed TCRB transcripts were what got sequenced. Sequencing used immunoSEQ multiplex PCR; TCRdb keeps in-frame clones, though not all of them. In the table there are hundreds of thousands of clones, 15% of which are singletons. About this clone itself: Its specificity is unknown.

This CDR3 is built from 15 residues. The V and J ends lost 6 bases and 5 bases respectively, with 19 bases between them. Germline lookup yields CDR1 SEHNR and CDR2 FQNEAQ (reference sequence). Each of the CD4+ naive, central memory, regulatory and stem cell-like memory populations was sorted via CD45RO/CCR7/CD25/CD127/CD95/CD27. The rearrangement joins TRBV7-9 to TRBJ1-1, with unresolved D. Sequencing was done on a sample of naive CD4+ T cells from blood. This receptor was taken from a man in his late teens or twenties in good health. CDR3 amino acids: CASSPDVYRGTEAFF. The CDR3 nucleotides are TGTGCCAGCAGTCCCGACGTTTACCGGGGAACTGAAGCTTTCTTT.